The 3 T cell receptor beta chains given below trace back to one sample, sequenced in a study of long-term antiretroviral therapy in people with HIV. The libraries were made with immunoSEQ v3.0 at survey level. The assay was immunoSEQ multiplex PCR, and TCRdb's table has in-frame clones only and misses some. The profile shows tens of thousands of clones, about three quarters of them singletons. The sequencing here drew on unsorted PBMCs, taken 2 years after starting antiretroviral therapy. All receptors derive from a woman aged 45-65 years with HIV.

The rearrangement uses TRBV4-1 and TRBJ2-5; the match to TRBD1 covers 7 bases. The V segment lost 1 base and the J segment 4 bases; nucleotides outside the gene matches: 3. There are 14 residues in the CDR3. Germline V lookup: CDR1 MGHRA, CDR2 YSYEKL. CDR3 amino acids: CASSQGDSRETQYF. The CDR3 region has the DNA TGCGCCAGCAGCCAAGGGGACAGCAGAGAGACCCAGTACTTC.

This clone was seen a few times. V is TRBV7-9 and J is TRBJ2-7; 11 bases are shared with TRBD2. The trim removed 5 bases at V and 0 bases at J, leaving 9 bases unmatched. This CDR3 is 17 amino acids long. The germline CDR1 and CDR2 sequences are SEHNR and FQNEAQ (reference sequence). CDR3 sequence (DNA): TGTGCCAGCAGCAGTCCCGGGACTAGCGGCTTCTCCTACGAGCAGTACTTC. Its protein product is CASSSPGTSGFSYEQYF.

This clone was found a few times. The chain links TRBV30 to TRBJ1-2; D remains unclear. Trimming removed 6 bases at V and 5 bases at J, with 16 bases between. This CDR3 comprises 13 residues. Per the germline V gene, CDR1 is GTSNPN and CDR2 is SVGIG (reference sequence). CDR3 nucleotides: TGTGCCTGTCGCCGGCAGGTAACTTATGGCTACACCTTC. It yields the protein CACRRQVTYGYTF.